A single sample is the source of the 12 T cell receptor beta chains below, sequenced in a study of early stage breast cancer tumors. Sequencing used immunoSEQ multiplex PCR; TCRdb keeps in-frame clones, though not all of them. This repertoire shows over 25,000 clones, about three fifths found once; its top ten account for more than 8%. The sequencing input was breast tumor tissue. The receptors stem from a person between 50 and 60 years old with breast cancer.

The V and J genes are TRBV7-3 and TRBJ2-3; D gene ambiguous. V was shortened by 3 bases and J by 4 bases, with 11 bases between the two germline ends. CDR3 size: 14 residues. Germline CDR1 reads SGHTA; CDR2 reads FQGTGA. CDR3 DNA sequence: TGTGCCAGCAGCTTCTCCCCTAGGGCAGATACGCAGTATTTT. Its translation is CASSFSPRADTQYF.

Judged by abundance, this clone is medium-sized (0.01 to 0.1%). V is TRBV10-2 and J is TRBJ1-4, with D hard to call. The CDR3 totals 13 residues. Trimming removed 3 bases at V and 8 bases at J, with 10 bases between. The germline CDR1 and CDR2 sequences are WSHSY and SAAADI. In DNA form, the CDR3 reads TGCGCCAGCAGTGATACTAGGGCGGAAAAACTGTTTTTT. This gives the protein CASSDTRAEKLFF.

The CDR3 loop reads CASSRGGPYEQYF. In DNA form, the CDR3 reads TGTGCCAGCAGTAGGGGAGGGCCCTACGAGCAGTACTTC. The rearrangement uses TRBV6-1 and TRBJ2-7; 7 bases are a match to TRBD2. CDR3 size: 13 residues. With 5 bases clipped from V and 2 bases from J, the junction kept 3 bases outside the gene matches. Germline CDR1 and CDR2: MNHNS and SASEGT.

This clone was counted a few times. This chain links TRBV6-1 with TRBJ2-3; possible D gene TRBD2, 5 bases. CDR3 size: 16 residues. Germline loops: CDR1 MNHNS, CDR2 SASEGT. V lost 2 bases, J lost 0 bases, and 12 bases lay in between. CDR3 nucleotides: TGTGCCAGCAGTGAACCCCCGGTAGCGAGCACAGATACGCAGTATTTT. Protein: CASSEPPVASTDTQYF.

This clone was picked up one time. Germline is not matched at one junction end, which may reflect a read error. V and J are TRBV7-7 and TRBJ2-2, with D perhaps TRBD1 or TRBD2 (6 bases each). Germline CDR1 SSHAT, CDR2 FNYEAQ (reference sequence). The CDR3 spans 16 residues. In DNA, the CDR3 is TGTGCTAGCACCTGGGGGGACATGGTAAGTTCCGGGGAGCTGTTTTTT. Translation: CASTWGDMVSSGELFF.

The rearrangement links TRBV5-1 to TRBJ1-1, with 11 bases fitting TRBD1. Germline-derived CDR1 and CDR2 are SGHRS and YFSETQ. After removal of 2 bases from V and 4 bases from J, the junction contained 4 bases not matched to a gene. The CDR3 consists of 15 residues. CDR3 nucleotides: TGCGCCAGCAGCTTTCACGGGACAGGGGGCACTGAAGCTTTCTTT. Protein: CASSFHGTGGTEAFF.

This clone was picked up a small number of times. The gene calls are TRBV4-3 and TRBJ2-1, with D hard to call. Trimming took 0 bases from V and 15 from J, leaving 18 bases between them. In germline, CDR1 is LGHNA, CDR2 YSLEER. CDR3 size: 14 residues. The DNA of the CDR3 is TGCGCCAGCAGCCAAGATAGGTCCATTGGGGAACTGTTCTTC. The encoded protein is CASSQDRSIGELFF.

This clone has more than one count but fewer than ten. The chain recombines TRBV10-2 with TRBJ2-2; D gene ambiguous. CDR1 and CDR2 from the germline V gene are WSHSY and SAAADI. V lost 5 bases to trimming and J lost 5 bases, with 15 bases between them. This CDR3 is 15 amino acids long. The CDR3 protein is CASSNNGPPTGELFF. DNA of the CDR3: TGCGCCAGCAGTAATAACGGCCCCCCGACCGGGGAGCTGTTTTTT.

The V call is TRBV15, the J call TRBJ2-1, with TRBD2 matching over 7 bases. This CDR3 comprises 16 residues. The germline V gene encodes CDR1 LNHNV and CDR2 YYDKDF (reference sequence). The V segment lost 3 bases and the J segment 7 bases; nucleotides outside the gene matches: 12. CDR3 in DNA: TGTGCCACCAGCAGGGAACTAGCGAGACCTTTGAATGAGCAGTTCTTC. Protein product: CATSRELARPLNEQFF.

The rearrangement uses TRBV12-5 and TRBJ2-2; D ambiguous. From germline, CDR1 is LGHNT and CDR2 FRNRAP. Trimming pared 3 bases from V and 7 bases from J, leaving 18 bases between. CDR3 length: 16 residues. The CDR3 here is CASGLLRLGRSGELFF. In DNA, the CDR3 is TGTGCTAGTGGTTTACTCAGGTTGGGTCGGAGCGGGGAGCTGTTTTTT.

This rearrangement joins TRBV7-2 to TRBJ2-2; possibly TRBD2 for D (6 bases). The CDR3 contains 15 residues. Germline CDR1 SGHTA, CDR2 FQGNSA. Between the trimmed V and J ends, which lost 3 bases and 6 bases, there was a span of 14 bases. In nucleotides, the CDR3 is TGTGCCAGCAGCTTCCCGGGACTTTCACCCGGGGAGCTGTTTTTT. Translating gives CASSFPGLSPGELFF. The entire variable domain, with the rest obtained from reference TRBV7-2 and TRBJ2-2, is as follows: GAGVSQSPSNKVTEKGKDVELRCDPISGHTALYWYRQSLGQGLEFLIYFQGNSAPDKSGLPSDRFSAERTGGSVSTLTIQRTQQEDSAVYLCASSFPGLSPGELFFGEGSRLTVL.

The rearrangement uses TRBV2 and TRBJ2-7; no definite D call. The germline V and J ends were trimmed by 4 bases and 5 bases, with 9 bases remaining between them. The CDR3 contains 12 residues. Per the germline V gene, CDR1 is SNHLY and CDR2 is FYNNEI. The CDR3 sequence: CASSGVVNEQYF. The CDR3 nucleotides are TGTGCCAGCAGTGGGGTAGTAAACGAGCAGTACTTC.